This T cell receptor beta chain was recovered during a study of cytomegalovirus exposure and HLA in healthy donors. Study results and limitations: The study put some 150 TCR beta chains on its list as cytomegalovirus-associated.

The method was immunoSEQ multiplex PCR; TCRdb's version includes in-frame clones alone and lacks a portion of them. There are about 220,000 clones in the sample; 80% to 90% occur only once, and roughly 2.8% lies in the top ten. Regarding this clone: The antigen is unknown. The sample has other DNA sequences that encode this CDR3 too.

The donors were part of the validation cohort, which consisted of under 150 subjects and was separate from the first cohort of roughly 620 subjects. Trimming removed 4 bases at V and 1 base at J, with 8 bases between. The CDR3 runs 13 residues. CDR1 and CDR2 (germline): SGHNT, YYREEE (reference sequence). The sequence derives from a woman aged 18-29 years in good health and CMV-seronegative. The chain couples TRBV5-4 to TRBJ1-2, with D possibly matching TRBD1 (6 bases). The specimen was PBMCs. CDR3 DNA sequence: TGTGCCAGCAGCCCGGACAGTAACTATGGCTACACCTTC. This codes for CASSPDSNYGYTF. Combining the CDR3 with reference TRBV5-4 and TRBJ1-2 gives the whole variable domain ETGVTQSPTHLIKTRGQQVTLRCSSQSGHNTVSWYQQALGQGPQFIFQYYREEENGRGNFPPRFSGLQFPNYSSELNVNALELDDSALYLCASSPDSNYGYTFGSGTRLTVV.